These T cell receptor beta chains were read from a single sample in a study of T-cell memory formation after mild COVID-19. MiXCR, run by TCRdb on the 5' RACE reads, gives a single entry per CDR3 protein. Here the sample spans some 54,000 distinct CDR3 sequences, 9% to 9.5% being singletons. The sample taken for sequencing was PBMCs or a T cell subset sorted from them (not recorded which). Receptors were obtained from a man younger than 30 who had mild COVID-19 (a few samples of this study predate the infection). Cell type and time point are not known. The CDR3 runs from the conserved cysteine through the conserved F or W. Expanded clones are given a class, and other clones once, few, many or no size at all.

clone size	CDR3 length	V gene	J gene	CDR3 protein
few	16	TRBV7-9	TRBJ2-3	CASSLGSGMRTDTQYF
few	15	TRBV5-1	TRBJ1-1	CASSSPDRRNTEAFF
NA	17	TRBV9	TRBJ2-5	CASSEAPGTSGEETQYF
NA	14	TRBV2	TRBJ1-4	CASSRRDSVEKLFF
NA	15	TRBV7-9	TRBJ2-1	CASSIRPTGINEQFF
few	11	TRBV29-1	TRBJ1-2	CSVVDTYGYTF
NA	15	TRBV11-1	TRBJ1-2	CASSLGGQLNYGYTF
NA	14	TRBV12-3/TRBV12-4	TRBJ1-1	CATDGGQAGTEAFF
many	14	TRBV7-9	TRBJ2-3	CASSGTGSTDTQYF
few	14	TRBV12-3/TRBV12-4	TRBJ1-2	CALTGTGVNYGYTF
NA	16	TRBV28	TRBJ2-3	CASSLGRGSSTDTQYF
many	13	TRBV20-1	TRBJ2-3	CSAERQGTDTQYF
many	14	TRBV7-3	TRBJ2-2	CASSGPGVGGELFF
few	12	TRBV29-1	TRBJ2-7	CSVAPIKGEKYF
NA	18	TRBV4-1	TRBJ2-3	CASSLPPEERSSTDTQYF
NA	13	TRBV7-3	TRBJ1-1	CASSLMAGGEAFF
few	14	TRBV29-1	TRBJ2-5	CSVRGRQNQETQYF
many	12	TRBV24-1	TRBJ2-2	CATSDSAGELFF